A selection of T cell receptor beta chains follows, all from one sample in a study of shared clonotypes between healthy human individuals. Sequenced by immunoSEQ multiplex PCR; TCRdb stores in-frame clones only, minus some. The repertoire includes around 610,000 clones, 95% to 96% of them detected once, and 0.11% sits in the top ten. Source material: naive CD8+ T cells sorted from blood. The source is a woman aged 25 to 39 in good health. The CDR3 runs from the conserved cysteine through the conserved F or W. Each record gives: V gene, J gene, CDR3 protein.

V: TRBV5-4
J: TRBJ2-7
CDR3: CASGLGGSYEQYF

V: TRBV28
J: TRBJ1-2
CDR3: CASTRAGDGYTF

V: TRBV5-6
J: TRBJ1-1
CDR3: CASSLSNTEAFF

V: TRBV4-2
J: TRBJ2-7
CDR3: CASSQMTSGRDVGYEQYF

V: TRBV12-1
J: TRBJ2-1
CDR3: CASSPGEYLTNEQFF

V: TRBV28
J: TRBJ1-3
CDR3: CASSDQVSGNTIYF

V: TRBV14
J: TRBJ2-1
CDR3: CASRPQGGNEQFF

V: TRBV5-4
J: TRBJ2-7
CDR3: CASSLDFGTVAYEQYF

V: TRBV11-2
J: TRBJ2-3
CDR3: CASSLRSSGNTDTQYF

V: TRBV4-2
J: TRBJ2-1
CDR3: CASSPSITSEDNEQFF

V: TRBV6-5
J: TRBJ1-1
CDR3: CASSFSEGETEAFF

V: TRBV11-2
J: TRBJ2-1
CDR3: CASSPEPGLAVDEQFF

V: TRBV7-9
J: TRBJ2-1
CDR3: CASSAGPTLYNEQFF

V: TRBV11-2
J: TRBJ2-7
CDR3: CASSYLAGGPYEQYF

V: TRBV7-2
J: TRBJ1-5
CDR3: CASSLEGQGIWGNQPQHF

V: TRBV9
J: TRBJ2-1
CDR3: CASSPRDYNNEQFF

V: TRBV27
J: TRBJ1-6
CDR3: CASLSDSRTYSPLHF

V: TRBV27
J: TRBJ2-7
CDR3: CASSFFTGTTPYEQYF

V: TRBV4-1
J: TRBJ2-3
CDR3: CASSVLDGEATQYF

V: TRBV10-2
J: TRBJ2-7
CDR3: CASSAIDGAFYEQYF

V: TRBV28
J: TRBJ2-1
CDR3: CASSLYNRGNEQFF

V: TRBV19
J: TRBJ1-1
CDR3: CASSMDPWAGVDTEAFF

V: TRBV28
J: TRBJ2-2
CDR3: CASSRTNRGELFF

V: TRBV5-1
J: TRBJ2-5
CDR3: CASSFGTRSETQYF

V: TRBV5-1
J: TRBJ1-5
CDR3: CASSLVQGGQPQHF